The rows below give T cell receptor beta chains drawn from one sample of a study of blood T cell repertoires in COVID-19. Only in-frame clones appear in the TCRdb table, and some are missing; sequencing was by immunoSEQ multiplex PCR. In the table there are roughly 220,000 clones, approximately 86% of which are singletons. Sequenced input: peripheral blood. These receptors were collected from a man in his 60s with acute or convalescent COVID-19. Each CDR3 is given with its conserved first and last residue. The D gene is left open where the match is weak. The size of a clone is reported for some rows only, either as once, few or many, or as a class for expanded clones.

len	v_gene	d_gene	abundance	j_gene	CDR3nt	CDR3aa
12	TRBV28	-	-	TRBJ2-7	TGTGCCAGCAGTTTTGGCCCCTACGAGCAGTACTTC	CASSFGPYEQYF
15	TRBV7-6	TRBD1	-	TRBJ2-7	TGTGCCAGCAGCTTTAGACAGGGATCTGTACACGAGCAGTACTTC	CASSFRQGSVHEQYF
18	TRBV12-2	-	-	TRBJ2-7	TGTGCAAGTCGCTTAGCGCCGGGACTAGCGGGTAGTCCCTACGAGCAGTACTTC	CASRLAPGLAGSPYEQYF
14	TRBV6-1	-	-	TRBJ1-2	TGTGCCAGCAGTGAATCGGGGGGCAGTTATGGCTACACCTTC	CASSESGGSYGYTF
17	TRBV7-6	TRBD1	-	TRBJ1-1	TGTGCCAGCAGCCCGCATCGGACAGGGGCCTGGGGGACTGAAGCTTTCTTT	CASSPHRTGAWGTEAFF
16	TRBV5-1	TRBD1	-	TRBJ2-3	TGCGCCAGCAGCTTTGGACTGGGACAGGAGACAGATACGCAGTATTTT	CASSFGLGQETDTQYF
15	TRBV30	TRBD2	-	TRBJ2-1	TGTGCCTCGACTAGCGGGGGGAGCTCCTACAATGAGCAGTTCTTC	CASTSGGSSYNEQFF
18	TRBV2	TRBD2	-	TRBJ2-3	TGTGCCAGCAGTGAAGGATCGCTAGCGGGGTCGTCCAGAGATACGCAGTATTTT	CASSEGSLAGSSRDTQYF
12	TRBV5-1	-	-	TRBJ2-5	TGCGCCAGCAGCAAGGGGGTAGAGACCCAGTACTTC	CASSKGVETQYF
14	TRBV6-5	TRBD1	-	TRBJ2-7	TGTGCCAGCAGTTACACAGGGGAAGCCTACGAGCAGTACTTC	CASSYTGEAYEQYF
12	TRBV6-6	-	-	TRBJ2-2	TGTGCCAGCGGTCGGGGAGGCGGGGAGCTGTTTTTT	CASGRGGGELFF
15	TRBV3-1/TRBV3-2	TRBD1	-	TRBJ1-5	TGTGCCAGCAGCCGAAACAGGGGCAGCAATCAGCCCCAGCATTTT	CASSRNRGSNQPQHF
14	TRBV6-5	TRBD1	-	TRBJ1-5	TGTGCCAGCAGACCGGGACAGCGGCATCAGCCCCAGCATTTT	CASRPGQRHQPQHF
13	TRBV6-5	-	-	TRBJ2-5	TGTGCCAGCCATGGGGGGGCTATGGAGACCCAGTACTTC	CASHGGAMETQYF
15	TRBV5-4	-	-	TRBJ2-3	TGTGCCAGCAGCTTGGGGACAGCTAGCACAGATACGCAGTATTTT	CASSLGTASTDTQYF
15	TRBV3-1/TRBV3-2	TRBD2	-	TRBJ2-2	TGTGCCAGCAGCCCAGTCGGGGGGTCCACCGGGGAGCTGTTTTTT	CASSPVGGSTGELFF
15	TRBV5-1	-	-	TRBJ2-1	TGCGCCAGCAGCTTGTTGGCAGGGGGGCACAATGAGCAGTTCTTC	CASSLLAGGHNEQFF
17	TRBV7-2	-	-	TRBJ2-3	TGTGCCAGCAGCTCCGGCCGGAGGCGCACACACACAGATACGCAGTATTTT	CASSSGRRRTHTDTQYF
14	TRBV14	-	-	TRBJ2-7	TGTGCCAGCAGCCTAAGACGGAGCTCCTACGAGCAGTACTTC	CASSLRRSSYEQYF
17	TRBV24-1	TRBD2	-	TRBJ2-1	TGTGCCACCAGTGATGCTAGCGGGGGGCCTCCCTACAATGAGCAGTTCTTC	CATSDASGGPPYNEQFF
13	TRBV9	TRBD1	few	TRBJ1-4	TGTGCCAGCAGCGTGACAGGGAATGAAAAACTGTTTTTT	CASSVTGNEKLFF
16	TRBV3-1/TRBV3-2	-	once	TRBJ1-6	TGTGCCAGCAGCCAAGAAGGCGGAGGGTTGAATTCACCCCTCCACTTT	CASSQEGGGLNSPLHF
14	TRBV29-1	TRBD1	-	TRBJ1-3	TGCAGCGTTGGATTACAGGGGACTGGAAACACCATATATTTT	CSVGLQGTGNTIYF
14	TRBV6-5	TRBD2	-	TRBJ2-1	TGTGCCAGCAGACCCGGGACTAGTATGAATGAGCAGTTCTTC	CASRPGTSMNEQFF
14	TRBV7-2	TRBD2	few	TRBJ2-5	TGTGCCAGCAGCCCCCTCGGGGGGCAAGAGACCCAGTACTTC	CASSPLGGQETQYF
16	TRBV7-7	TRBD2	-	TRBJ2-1	TGTGCCAGCAGCTTATATGTGACTAGCGGGTACAATGAGCAGTTCTTC	CASSLYVTSGYNEQFF
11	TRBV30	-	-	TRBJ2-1	TGTGCCTGGACCACCGGGACTCAGCAGTTCTTC	CAWTTGTQQFF
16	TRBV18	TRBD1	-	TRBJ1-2	TGTGCCAGCTCCCGGGACAGGGGTCACCCTAACTATGGCTACACCTTC	CASSRDRGHPNYGYTF
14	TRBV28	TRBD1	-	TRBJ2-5	TGTGCCAGCAGTTCAGACAGGGGACGAGAGACCCAGTACTTC	CASSSDRGRETQYF
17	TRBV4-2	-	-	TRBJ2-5	TGTGCCAGCAGCCAAGATCCGCCCAACAGGCTCCAAGAGACCCAGTACTTC	CASSQDPPNRLQETQYF
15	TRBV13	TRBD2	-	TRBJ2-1	TGTGCCAGCAGCAAGCGGGGGGGCCGCTACAATGAGCAGTTCTTC	CASSKRGGRYNEQFF
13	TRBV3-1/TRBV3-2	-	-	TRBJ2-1	TGTGCCAGCAGCCAAGTTTCAGGGAATGAGCAGTTCTTC	CASSQVSGNEQFF
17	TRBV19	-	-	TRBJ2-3	TGTGCCAGTAGTATCAAGGCGCTGGCAGGGGGGACAGATACGCAGTATTTT	CASSIKALAGGTDTQYF
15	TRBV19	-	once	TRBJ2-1	TGTGCCAGTAGTATAGGGCACAAGACCTACAATGAGCAGTTCTTC	CASSIGHKTYNEQFF
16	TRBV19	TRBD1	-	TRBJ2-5	TGTGCCAGTAGTATAGACGGGACAGGCCCCAAAGAGACCCAGTACTTC	CASSIDGTGPKETQYF